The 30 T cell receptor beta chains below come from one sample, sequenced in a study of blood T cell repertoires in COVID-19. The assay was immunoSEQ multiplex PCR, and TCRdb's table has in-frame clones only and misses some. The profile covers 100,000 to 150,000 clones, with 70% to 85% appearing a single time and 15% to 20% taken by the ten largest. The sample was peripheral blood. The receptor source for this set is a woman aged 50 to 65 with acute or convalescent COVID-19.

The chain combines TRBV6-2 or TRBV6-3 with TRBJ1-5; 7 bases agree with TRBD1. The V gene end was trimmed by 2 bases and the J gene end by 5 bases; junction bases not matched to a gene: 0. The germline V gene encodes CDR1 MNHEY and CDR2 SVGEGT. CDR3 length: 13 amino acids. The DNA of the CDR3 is TGTGCCAGCAGTTACAGGGGGCATCAGCCCCAGCATTTT. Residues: CASSYRGHQPQHF.

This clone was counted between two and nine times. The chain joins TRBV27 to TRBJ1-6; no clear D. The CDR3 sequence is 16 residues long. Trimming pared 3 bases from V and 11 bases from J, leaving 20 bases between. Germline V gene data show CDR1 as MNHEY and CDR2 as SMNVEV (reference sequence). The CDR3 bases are TGTGCCAGCAGTTTGGGAGGGTTTTCGTTCCGAACACCCCTCCACTTT. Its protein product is CASSLGGFSFRTPLHF.

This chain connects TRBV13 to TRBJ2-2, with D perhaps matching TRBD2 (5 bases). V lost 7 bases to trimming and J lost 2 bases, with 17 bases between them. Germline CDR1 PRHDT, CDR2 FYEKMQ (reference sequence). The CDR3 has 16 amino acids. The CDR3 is CASNAGASINTGELFF. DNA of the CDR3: TGTGCCAGCAACGCGGGCGCGTCAATTAACACCGGGGAGCTGTTTTTT. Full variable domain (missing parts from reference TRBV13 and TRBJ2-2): AAGVIQSPRHLIKEKRETATLKCYPIPRHDTVYWYQQGPGQDPQFLISFYEKMQSDKGSIPDRFSAQQFSDYHSELNMSSLELGDSALYFCASNAGASINTGELFFGEGSRLTVL.

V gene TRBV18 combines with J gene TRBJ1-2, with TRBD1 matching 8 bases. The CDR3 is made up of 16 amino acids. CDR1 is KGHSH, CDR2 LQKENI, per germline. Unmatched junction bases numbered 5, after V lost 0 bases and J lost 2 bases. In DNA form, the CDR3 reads TGTGCCAGCTCACCACCGGTTAGACAGGGGAACTATGGCTACACCTTC. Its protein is CASSPPVRQGNYGYTF.

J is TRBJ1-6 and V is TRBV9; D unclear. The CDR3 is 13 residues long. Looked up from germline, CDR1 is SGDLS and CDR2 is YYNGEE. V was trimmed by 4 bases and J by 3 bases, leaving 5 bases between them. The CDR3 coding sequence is TGTGCCAGCAGCCCCCGCTATAATTCACCCCTCCACTTT. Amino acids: CASSPRYNSPLHF. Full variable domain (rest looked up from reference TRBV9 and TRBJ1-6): DSGVTQTPKHLITATGQRVTLRCSPRSGDLSVYWYQQSLDQGLQFLIQYYNGEERAKGNILERFSAQQFPDLHSELNLSSLELGDSALYFCASSPRYNSPLHFGNGTRLTVT.

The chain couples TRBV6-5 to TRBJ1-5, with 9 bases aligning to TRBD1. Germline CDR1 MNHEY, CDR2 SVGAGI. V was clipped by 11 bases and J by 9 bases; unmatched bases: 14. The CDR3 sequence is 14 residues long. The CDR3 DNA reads TGTGCCGGGGGGCGGGACAGGGTGAATGGGCCCCAGCATTTT. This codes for CAGGRDRVNGPQHF.

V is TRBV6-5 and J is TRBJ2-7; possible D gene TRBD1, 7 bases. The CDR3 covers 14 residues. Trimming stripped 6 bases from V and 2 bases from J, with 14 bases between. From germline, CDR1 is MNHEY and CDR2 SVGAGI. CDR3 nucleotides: TGTGCCAGCAGCCCGGCGGGACAGACCTACGAGCAGTACTTC. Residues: CASSPAGQTYEQYF.

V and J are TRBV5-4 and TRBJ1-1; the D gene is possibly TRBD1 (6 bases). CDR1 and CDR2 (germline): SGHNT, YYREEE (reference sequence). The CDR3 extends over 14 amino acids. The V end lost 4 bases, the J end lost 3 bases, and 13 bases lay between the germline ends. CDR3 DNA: TGTGCCAGCAGCCCTCAGGGGCGATACACTGAAGCTTTCTTT. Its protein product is CASSPQGRYTEAFF.

The CDR3 spells CASRGRGNEQYF. Written as DNA, the CDR3 is TGTGCCAGTAGGGGGAGGGGGAACGAGCAGTACTTC. The chain joins TRBV19 to TRBJ2-7, with D tentatively TRBD2 (7 bases). Germline V gene lookup returns CDR1 LNHDA and CDR2 SQIVND (reference sequence). This CDR3 spans 12 amino acids. Trimming pared 6 bases from V and 5 bases from J, leaving 11 bases between.

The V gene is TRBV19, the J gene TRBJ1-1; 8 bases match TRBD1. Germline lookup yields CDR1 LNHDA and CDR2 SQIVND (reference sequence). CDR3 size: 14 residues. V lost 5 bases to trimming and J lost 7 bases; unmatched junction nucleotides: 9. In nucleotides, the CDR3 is TGTGCCAGTAGTTACAGGGGGTGGGGTGATGAAGCTTTCTTT. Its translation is CASSYRGWGDEAFF. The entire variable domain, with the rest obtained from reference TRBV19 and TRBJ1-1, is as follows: DGGITQSPKYLFRKEGQNVTLSCEQNLNHDAMYWYRQDPGQGLRLIYYSQIVNDFQKGDIAEGYSVSREKKESFPLTVTSAQKNPTAFYLCASSYRGWGDEAFFGQGTRLTVV.

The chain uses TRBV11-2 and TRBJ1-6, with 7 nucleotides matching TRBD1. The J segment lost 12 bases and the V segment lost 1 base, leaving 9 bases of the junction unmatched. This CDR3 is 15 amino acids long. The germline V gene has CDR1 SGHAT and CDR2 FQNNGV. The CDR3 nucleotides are TGTGCCAGCAGCTTAGGGGACAGCCTTTCTCTACCCCTCCACTTT. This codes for CASSLGDSLSLPLHF. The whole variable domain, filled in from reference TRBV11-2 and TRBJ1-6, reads EAGVAQSPRYKIIEKRQSVAFWCNPISGHATLYWYQQILGQGPKLLIQFQNNGVVDDSQLPKDRFSAERLKGVDSTLKIQPAKLEDSAVYLCASSLGDSLSLPLHFGNGTRLTVT.

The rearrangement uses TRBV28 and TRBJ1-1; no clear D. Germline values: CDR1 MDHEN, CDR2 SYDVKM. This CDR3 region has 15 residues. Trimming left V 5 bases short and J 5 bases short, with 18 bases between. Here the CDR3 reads CASSRPAPRETEAFF. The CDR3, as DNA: TGTGCCAGCAGTCGTCCCGCCCCGAGGGAGACTGAAGCTTTCTTT.

CDR3 protein: CASSLAGSYGYTF. CDR3 bases: TGTGCCAGCAGCTTAGCGGGCAGCTATGGCTACACCTTC. The chain combines TRBV7-9 with TRBJ1-2; the D is unclear. This CDR3 region has 13 residues. Germline V lookup: CDR1 SEHNR, CDR2 FQNEAQ (reference sequence). The V and J ends lost 0 bases and 4 bases respectively, with 6 bases between them.

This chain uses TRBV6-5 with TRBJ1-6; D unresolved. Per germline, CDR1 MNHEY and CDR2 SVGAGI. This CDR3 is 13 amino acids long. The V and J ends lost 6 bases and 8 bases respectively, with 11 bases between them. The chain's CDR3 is CASRSTLDSPLHF. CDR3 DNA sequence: TGTGCCAGCAGAAGTACATTGGATTCACCCCTCCACTTT.

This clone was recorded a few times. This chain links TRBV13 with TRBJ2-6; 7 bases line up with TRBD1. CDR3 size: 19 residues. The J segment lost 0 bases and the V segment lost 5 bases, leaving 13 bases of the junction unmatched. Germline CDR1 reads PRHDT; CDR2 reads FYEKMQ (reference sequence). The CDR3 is CASSRRSGTEISGANVLTF. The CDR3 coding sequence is TGTGCCAGCAGCCGTCGATCCGGGACAGAAATCTCTGGGGCCAACGTCCTGACTTTC.

CDR3 loop: CATSRDRAGLNEKLFF. The CDR3 DNA is TGTGCCACCAGCAGAGATAGGGCAGGGCTAAATGAAAAACTGTTTTTT. The V gene is TRBV15, the J gene TRBJ1-4, with TRBD1 as a possible D gene (5 bases). Germline CDR1 and CDR2: LNHNV and YYDKDF (reference sequence). The CDR3 totals 16 residues. V gave up 0 bases and J gave up 5 bases, with 13 bases separating them.

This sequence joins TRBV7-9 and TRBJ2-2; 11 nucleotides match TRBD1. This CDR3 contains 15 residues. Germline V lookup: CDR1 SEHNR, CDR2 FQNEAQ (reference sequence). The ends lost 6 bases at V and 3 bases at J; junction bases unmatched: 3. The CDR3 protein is CASRMGQGDTGELFF. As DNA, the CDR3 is TGTGCCAGCAGGATGGGACAGGGGGACACCGGGGAGCTGTTTTTT.

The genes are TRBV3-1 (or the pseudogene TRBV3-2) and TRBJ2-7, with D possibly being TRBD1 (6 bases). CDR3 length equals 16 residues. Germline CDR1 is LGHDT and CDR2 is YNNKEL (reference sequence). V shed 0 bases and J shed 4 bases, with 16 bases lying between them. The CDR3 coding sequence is TGTGCCAGCAGCCAAGATGGCGACAGGCCTTTATACGAGCAGTACTTC. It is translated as CASSQDGDRPLYEQYF.

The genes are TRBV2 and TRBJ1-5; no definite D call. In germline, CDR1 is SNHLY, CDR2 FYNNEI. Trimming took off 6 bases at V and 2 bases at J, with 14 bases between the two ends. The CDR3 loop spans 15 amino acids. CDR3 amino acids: CASRSGGSGNQPQHF. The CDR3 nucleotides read TGTGCCAGCAGGTCGGGTGGCTCCGGCAATCAGCCCCAGCATTTT.

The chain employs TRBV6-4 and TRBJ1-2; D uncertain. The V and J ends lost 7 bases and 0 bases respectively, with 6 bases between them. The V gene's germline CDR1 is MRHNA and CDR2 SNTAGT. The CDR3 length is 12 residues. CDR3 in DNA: TGTGCCAGCACAACTACTAACTATGGCTACACCTTC. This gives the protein CASTTTNYGYTF.

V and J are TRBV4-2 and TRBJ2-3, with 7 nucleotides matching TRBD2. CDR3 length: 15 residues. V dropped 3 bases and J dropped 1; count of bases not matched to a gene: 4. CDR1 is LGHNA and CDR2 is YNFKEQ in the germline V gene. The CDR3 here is CASSQGLAGTDTQYF. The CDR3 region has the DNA TGTGCCAGCAGCCAGGGCCTAGCGGGCACAGATACGCAGTATTTT.

The CDR3: CASSPSGRNTEAFF. For the CDR3, the DNA is TGTGCCAGCAGCCCCTCAGGGCGGAACACTGAAGCTTTCTTT. The chain has TRBV6-5 and TRBJ1-1, with D possibly being TRBD1 (5 bases). Trimming removed 6 bases at V and 1 base at J, with 12 bases between. The CDR3 is made up of 14 amino acids. The germline V gene has CDR1 MNHEY and CDR2 SVGAGI.

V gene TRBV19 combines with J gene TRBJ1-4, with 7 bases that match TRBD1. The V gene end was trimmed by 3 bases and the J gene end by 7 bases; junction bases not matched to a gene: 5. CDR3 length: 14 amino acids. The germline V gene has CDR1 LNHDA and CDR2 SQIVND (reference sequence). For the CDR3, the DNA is TGTGCCAGTAGTATCACCGGGACAGCTGAAAAACTGTTTTTT. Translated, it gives CASSITGTAEKLFF.

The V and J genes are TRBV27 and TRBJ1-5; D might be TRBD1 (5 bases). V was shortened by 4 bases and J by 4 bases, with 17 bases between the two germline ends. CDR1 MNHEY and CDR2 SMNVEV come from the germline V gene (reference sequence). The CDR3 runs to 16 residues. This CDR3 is CASSSAPAGGNQPQHF. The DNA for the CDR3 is TGTGCCAGCAGTTCGGCCCCCGCTGGGGGGAATCAGCCCCAGCATTTT.

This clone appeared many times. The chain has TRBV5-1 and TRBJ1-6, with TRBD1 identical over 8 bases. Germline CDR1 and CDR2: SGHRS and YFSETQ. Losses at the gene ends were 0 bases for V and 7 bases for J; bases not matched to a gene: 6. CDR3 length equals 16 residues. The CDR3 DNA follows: TGCGCCAGCAGCTTGGACGTTGGACAGGGCAATTCACCCCTCCACTTT. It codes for CASSLDVGQGNSPLHF. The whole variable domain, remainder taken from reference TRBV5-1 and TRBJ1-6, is KAGVTQTPRYLIKTRGQQVTLSCSPISGHRSVSWYQQTPGQGLQFLFEYFSETQRNKGNFPGRFSGRQFSNSRSEMNVSTLELGDSALYLCASSLDVGQGNSPLHFGNGTRLTVT.

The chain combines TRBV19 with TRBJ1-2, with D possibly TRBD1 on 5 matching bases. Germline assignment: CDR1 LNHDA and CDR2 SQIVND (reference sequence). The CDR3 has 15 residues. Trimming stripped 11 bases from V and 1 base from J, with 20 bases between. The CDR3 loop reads CASSVVTAVNYGYTF. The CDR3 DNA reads TGTGCCTCCTCGGTTGTGACAGCCGTTAACTATGGCTACACCTTC.

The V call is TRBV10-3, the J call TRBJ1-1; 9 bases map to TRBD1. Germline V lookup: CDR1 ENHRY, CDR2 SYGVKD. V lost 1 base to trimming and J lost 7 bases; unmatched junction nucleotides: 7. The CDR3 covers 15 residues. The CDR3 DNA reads TGTGCCATCAGTGAGTGGGGACAGGGCCGACTTGAAGCTTTCTTT. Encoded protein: CAISEWGQGRLEAFF.

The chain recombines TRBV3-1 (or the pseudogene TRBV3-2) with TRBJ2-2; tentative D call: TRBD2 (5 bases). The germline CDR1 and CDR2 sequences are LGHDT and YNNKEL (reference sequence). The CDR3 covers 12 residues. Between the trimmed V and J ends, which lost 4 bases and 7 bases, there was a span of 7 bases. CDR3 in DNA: TGTGCCAGCAGCCCCCGGGGCGGGGAGCTGTTTTTT. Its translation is CASSPRGGELFF.

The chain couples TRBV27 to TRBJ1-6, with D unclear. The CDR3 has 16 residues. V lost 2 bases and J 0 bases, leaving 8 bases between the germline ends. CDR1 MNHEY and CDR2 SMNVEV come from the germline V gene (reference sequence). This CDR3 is CASSLVSNSYNSPLHF. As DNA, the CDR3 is TGTGCCAGCAGTTTAGTGTCAAACTCCTATAATTCACCCCTCCACTTT.

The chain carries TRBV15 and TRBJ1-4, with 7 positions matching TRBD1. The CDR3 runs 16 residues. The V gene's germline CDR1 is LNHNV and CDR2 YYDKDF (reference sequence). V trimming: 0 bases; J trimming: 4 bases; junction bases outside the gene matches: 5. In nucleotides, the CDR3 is TGTGCCACCAGCAGAGATAGCCCAGGGGGTAATGAAAAACTGTTTTTT. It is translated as CATSRDSPGGNEKLFF.